This paragraph reports one TCR beta chain. Its matching antigen is unknown. Some clones are missing from TCRdb's copy, which holds only in-frame ones; the method was immunoSEQ multiplex PCR. Among 70,000 to 85,000 clones, around 80% were seen once, and the ten largest hold 4% to 6%. This specimen belongs to a study of PD-L1 blockade in urothelial cancer. Points from the study as a whole: Those with durable benefit had larger increases in tumor-associated blood clones at 3 weeks. Blood TCR clonality below the median before treatment was a predictor of better survival.

The patients had locally advanced or metastatic urothelial carcinoma. This receptor was taken from a man in his 70s with urothelial cancer. The sequencing here drew on PBMCs, taken around atezolizumab (anti-PD-L1) treatment.

The CDR3 bases are TGTGCCAGCAGTTATCCGCAAGCAACGATGAACACTGAAGCTTTCTTT. Its protein is CASSYPQATMNTEAFF. V is TRBV6-6 and J is TRBJ1-1, with D unresolved. This CDR3 contains 16 residues. The V and J ends lost 3 bases and 0 bases respectively, with 14 bases between them. Germline assignment: CDR1 MNHNY and CDR2 SVGAGI (reference sequence).